This T cell receptor (beta chain) originates from a study of human T cells and chemical hapten exposure. Sample time point: patch test 2, 6 weeks after DPC sensitization. As for treatment: therapeutic diphenylcyclopropenone sensitization with weekly scalp DPC. Unfractionated whole blood served as the source for total RNA extraction. This clonotype has just a few counts. The target antigen is unknown. Whole-study findings and limits: While controls formed fewer of them, expanded TCRs formed significantly more large CDR3 similarity clusters. Positively correlated with patch test score were the counts of PT1 expanded TCRs. Alopecia affected the donors, so their immune response may differ from healthy people's.

Original handling: Samples ranged from about 23,224 to 690,600 TCRs, with a median of roughly 96,000. Via MiXCR, TCRdb re-called the RACE reads, giving one row per CDR3 protein. TCRdb's processing, not the authors', yielded these V and J calls. The top ten hold roughly 13% of the sample, which has roughly 43,000 distinct CDR3 sequences, 9.5% to 10% seen once. This CDR3 comprises 14 residues. V gave up 8 bases and J gave up 6 bases; unmatched junction bases: 11. Germline CDR1 and CDR2: MNHEY and SMNVEV (reference sequence). The V call is TRBV27, the J call TRBJ2-5; 8 bases fit TRBD1. Material: whole blood, obtained in connection with sensitization to the hapten diphenylcyclopropenone (DPC). This clonotype originated in a woman under 40 with alopecia areata. Some clones in this sample may be carry-over from other donors' samples. The CDR3 nucleotides read TGTGCCAGCGGAAGGACAGGGTCTTCACAGACCCAGTACTTC. Translation gives CASGRTGSSQTQYF.